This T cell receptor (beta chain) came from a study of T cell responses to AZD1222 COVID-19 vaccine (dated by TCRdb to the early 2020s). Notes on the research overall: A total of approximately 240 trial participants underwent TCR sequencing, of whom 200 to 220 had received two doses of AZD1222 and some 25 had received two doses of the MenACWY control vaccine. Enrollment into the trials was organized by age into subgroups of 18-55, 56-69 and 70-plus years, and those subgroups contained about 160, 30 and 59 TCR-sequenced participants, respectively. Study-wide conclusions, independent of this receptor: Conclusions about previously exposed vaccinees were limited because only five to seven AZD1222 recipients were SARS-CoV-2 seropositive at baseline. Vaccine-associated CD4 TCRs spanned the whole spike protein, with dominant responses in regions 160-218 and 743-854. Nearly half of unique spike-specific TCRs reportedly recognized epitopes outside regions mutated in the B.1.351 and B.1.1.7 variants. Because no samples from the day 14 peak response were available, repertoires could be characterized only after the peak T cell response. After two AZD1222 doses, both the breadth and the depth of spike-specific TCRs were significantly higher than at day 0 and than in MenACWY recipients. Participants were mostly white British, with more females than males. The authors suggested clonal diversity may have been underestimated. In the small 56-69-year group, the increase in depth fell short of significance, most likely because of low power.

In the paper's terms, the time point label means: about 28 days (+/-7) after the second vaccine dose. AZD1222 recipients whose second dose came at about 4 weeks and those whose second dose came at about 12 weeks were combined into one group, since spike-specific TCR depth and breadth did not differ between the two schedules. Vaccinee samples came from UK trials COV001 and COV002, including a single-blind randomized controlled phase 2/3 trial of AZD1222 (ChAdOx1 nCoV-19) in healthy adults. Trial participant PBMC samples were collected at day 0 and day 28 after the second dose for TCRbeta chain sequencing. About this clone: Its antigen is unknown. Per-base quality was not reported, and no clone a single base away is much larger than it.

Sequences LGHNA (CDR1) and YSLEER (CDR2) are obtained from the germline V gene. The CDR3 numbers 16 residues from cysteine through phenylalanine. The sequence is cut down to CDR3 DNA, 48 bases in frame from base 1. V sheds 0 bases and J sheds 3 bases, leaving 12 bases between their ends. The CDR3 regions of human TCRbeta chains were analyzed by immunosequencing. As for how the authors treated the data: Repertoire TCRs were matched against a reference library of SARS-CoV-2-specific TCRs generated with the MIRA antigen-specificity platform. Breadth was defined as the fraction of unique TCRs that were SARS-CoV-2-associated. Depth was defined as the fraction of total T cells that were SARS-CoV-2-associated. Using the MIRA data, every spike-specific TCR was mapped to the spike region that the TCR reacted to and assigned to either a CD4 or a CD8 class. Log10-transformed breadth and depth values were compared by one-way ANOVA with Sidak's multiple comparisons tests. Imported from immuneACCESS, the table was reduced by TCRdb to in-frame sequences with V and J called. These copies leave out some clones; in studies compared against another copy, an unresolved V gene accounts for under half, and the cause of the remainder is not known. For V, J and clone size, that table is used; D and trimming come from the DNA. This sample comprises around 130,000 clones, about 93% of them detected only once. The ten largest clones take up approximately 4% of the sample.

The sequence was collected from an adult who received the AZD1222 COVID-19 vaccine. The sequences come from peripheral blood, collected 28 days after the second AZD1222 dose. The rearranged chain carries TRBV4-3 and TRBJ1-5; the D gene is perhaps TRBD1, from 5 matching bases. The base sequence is TGCGCCAGCAGCCAAGATGTAACAGGCGTCAATCAGCCCCAGCATTTT. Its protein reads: CASSQDVTGVNQPQHF.